A single sample gave rise to the 13 T cell receptor beta chains below, sequenced in a study of T cells in Graves' hyperthyroidism and ophthalmopathy. Amplification targeted TCR beta CDR3 regions from RNA transcripts. HTBI primers were the set used in a first-round RT-PCR of the TCR CDR3. Using its own MiXCR run on the multiplex PCR reads, TCRdb lists one record per CDR3 protein. The repertoire holds fewer than 450,000 distinct CDR3 sequences, about 18% seen once, with 34% in the top ten. Sequencing was performed on blood. The receptors were sampled from a woman aged 30 to 39 with Graves' hyperthyroidism that later progressed to Graves' ophthalmopathy.

This clonotype was seen many times. CDR3 region: CASSGQRVSYNEQFF. The CDR3 region has the DNA TGTGCCAGCAGTGGGCAGCGGGTCTCCTACAATGAGCAGTTCTTC. The rearrangement links TRBV2 to TRBJ2-1, with a weak D call TRBD2 (6 bases). V dropped 4 bases and J dropped 0 bases, with 10 bases sitting between them. Germline CDR1 and CDR2: SNHLY and FYNNEI. The CDR3 length is 15 residues.

This clonotype was seen many times. At one end, the junction sequence differs from germline, possibly due to a read error. DNA of the CDR3: TGTGCCAGCAGTTTAGCGGGAGGGGCAGATACGCAGTATTTT. This translates into CASSLAGGADTQYF. The genes are TRBV5-1 and TRBJ2-3; 11 positions match TRBD2. CDR3 length: 14 amino acids. The germline V gene encodes CDR1 SGHRS and CDR2 YFSETQ.

The chain employs TRBV4-2 and TRBJ2-1, with TRBD2 identical over 9 bases. Germline values: CDR1 LGHNA, CDR2 YNFKEQ. V shed 1 base and J 4 bases; nucleotides not matched to a gene: 2. This CDR3 has 15 residues. CDR3 amino acids: CASSQGTSVYNEQFF. The CDR3 DNA reads as TGTGCCAGCAGCCAAGGGACTAGCGTTTACAATGAGCAGTTCTTC.

In this sample, this clonotype turned up a few times. The rearrangement links TRBV27 to TRBJ1-5, with 7 bases matching TRBD1. CDR1 is MNHEY, CDR2 SMNVEV, per germline (reference sequence). The J segment lost 3 bases and the V segment lost 6 bases, leaving 11 bases of the junction unmatched. The length of the CDR3 is 16 residues. CDR3 sequence (DNA): TGTGCCAGCAGAAAATTGGGGCAGGGGGTCAATCAGCCCCAGCATTTT. This codes for CASRKLGQGVNQPQHF.

This clonotype was picked up many times. This chain links TRBV27 with TRBJ2-7; D possibly corresponds to TRBD2 (5 bases). The CDR3 contains 14 residues. Germline loops: CDR1 MNHEY, CDR2 SMNVEV (reference sequence). V lost 4 bases, J lost 2 bases, and 12 bases lay in between. As DNA, the CDR3 is TGTGCCAGCAGTTATCGAACCGGGGCCTACGAGCAGTACTTC. It encodes CASSYRTGAYEQYF.

This clonotype has ten or more counts. The chain couples TRBV5-1 to TRBJ1-6; 8 bases agree with TRBD1. V shed 4 bases, J shed 8 bases, and the junction held 8 bases outside the gene matches. From germline, CDR1 is SGHRS and CDR2 YFSETQ. The CDR3 loop spans 15 amino acids. CDR3 sequence: CASSARDRIDSPLHF. The CDR3 bases are TGCGCCAGCAGCGCCCGGGACAGGATAGATTCACCCCTCCACTTT.

The table lists this clonotype with many counts. This chain links TRBV3-1 with TRBJ1-2, with D tentatively TRBD1 (5 bases). The germline V gene encodes CDR1 LGHDT and CDR2 YNNKEL (reference sequence). The CDR3 covers 15 residues. V lost 0 bases, J lost 3 bases, and 11 bases lay in between. CDR3 loop: CASSQETTADYGYTF. The CDR3 DNA reads TGTGCCAGCAGCCAAGAGACGACAGCAGACTATGGCTACACCTTC.

Notes on this clonotype: Since no conserved phenylalanine or tryptophan closes the CDR3, a read error is the likely cause. This chain joins TRBV27 and TRBJ2-7; maybe TRBD1 (5 bases). The germline V gene has CDR1 MNHEY and CDR2 SMNVEV (reference sequence). V was trimmed by 2 bases and J by 4 bases, leaving 9 bases between them. The CDR3 is made up of 13 amino acids. The CDR3 sequence is CASSLVPGYEQYL. The CDR3 DNA reads as TGTGCCAGCAGTTTAGTCCCAGGGTACGAGCAGTACTTA.

This clonotype was detected many times. The genes are TRBV2 and TRBJ1-6; D remains unclear. CDR1 is SNHLY, CDR2 FYNNEI, per germline. Deletions cut 10 bases from V and 6 bases from J, with 16 bases between. The CDR3 has 14 residues. The CDR3 DNA reads TGTGCCACCTCGCGCGATTACGGTAATTCACCCCTCCACTTT. Its protein product is CATSRDYGNSPLHF.

The V gene is TRBV15, the J gene TRBJ2-1, with D uncertain. The germline V and J ends were trimmed by 1 base and 8 bases, with 18 bases remaining between them. Germline V gives CDR1 LNHNV, CDR2 YYDKDF (reference sequence). The CDR3 covers 16 residues. This CDR3 is CATSRVYAGRRDEQFF. The CDR3 DNA follows: TGTGCCACCAGCAGAGTATATGCTGGCCGACGGGATGAGCAGTTCTTC.

At least ten counts were recorded for this clonotype. This chain links TRBV11-2 with TRBJ2-2; possible D gene TRBD2, 6 bases. Germline V gene data show CDR1 as SGHAT and CDR2 as FQNNGV. This CDR3 spans 14 amino acids. Trimming removed 7 bases at V and 5 bases at J, with 14 bases between. The CDR3 is CASKIRGTTGELFF. CDR3 coding DNA: TGTGCCAGCAAAATACGCGGGACTACCGGGGAGCTGTTTTTT.

This sequence joins TRBV5-1 and TRBJ2-3; TRBD2 matches 14 bases. This CDR3 comprises 17 residues. Trimming took 2 bases from V and 3 from J; bases not matched to a gene: 5. The germline gives CDR1 SGHRS, CDR2 YFSETQ. The CDR3 DNA reads TGCGCCAGCAGCTTCTGGACTAGCGGGGGGAGAACAGATACGCAGTATTTT. This gives the protein CASSFWTSGGRTDTQYF.

V and J are TRBV29-1 and TRBJ2-7, with D tentatively TRBD1 (5 bases). The J call may not be correct, given that the DNA end is closer to TRBJ2-1. Germline V gene lookup returns CDR1 SQVTM and CDR2 ANQGSEA. The CDR3 is made up of 14 amino acids. The CDR3 sequence is CSVVPDTYSYEQFF. The CDR3 DNA follows: TGCAGCGTTGTCCCGGACACTTACTCCTACGAGCAGTTCTTC.